One sample yielded the 26 T cell receptor beta chains listed below, sequenced in a study of identical twins. MiXCR was run by TCRdb on the 5' RACE reads, yielding one entry per CDR3 protein. The table lists approximately 210,000 distinct CDR3 sequences, approximately 15% of them singletons. These data are also associated with another study on T cells expressing NK-cell markers.

Sequenced: CD8+ T cells sorted from blood. These receptors were taken from a woman aged 18-29 years in good health.

The V call is TRBV7-9, the J call TRBJ2-2; the D gene is possibly TRBD2 (5 bases). CDR3 length: 13 amino acids. Germline V gene data show CDR1 as SEHNR and CDR2 as FQNEAQ (reference sequence). The V end lost 9 bases, the J end lost 5 bases, and 13 bases lay between the germline ends. The CDR3: CARSVRATGELFF. CDR3 coding DNA: TGTGCCAGGTCCGTGAGGGCGACCGGGGAGCTGTTTTTT.

This clonotype has more than one count but fewer than ten. The V call is TRBV27, the J call TRBJ2-5; D unresolved. Trimming stripped 3 bases from V and 5 bases from J, with 13 bases between. This CDR3 comprises 14 residues. Germline values: CDR1 MNHEY, CDR2 SMNVEV (reference sequence). The CDR3 sequence: CASSFRSVEETQYF. The CDR3 DNA sequence: TGTGCCAGCAGTTTTCGGTCTGTCGAGGAGACCCAGTACTTC.

The chain uses TRBV6-5 and TRBJ1-1; D unresolved. The ends were cut back, 0 bases at V and 6 bases at J, with 8 bases in the middle. The length of the CDR3 is 13 residues. Per germline, CDR1 MNHEY and CDR2 SVGAGI. As DNA, the CDR3 is TGTGCCAGCAGTTACTCGAAAGGCTCTGAAGCTTTCTTT. Its translation is CASSYSKGSEAFF.

The J gene is TRBJ2-5, the V gene TRBV27; 7 positions agree with TRBD2. CDR1 MNHEY and CDR2 SMNVEV come from the germline V gene (reference sequence). J gave up 4 bases and V 5 bases, and 10 bases lay outside the gene matches. The CDR3 is 15 residues long. CDR3 in DNA: TGTGCCAGCAGTCCACGGCGGGCGGGGGTAGAGACCCAGTACTTC. It codes for CASSPRRAGVETQYF.

In its sample, this clonotype was seen a few times. The DNA for the CDR3 is TGTGCCAGCAGCCGGGGACAGAATGAAAATTTGTTTTTT. As protein: CASSRGQNENLFF. This chain uses TRBV13 with TRBJ1-4; 7 nucleotides agree with TRBD1. Germline CDR1 reads PRHDT; CDR2 reads FYEKMQ (reference sequence). The CDR3 consists of 13 residues. The junction had 12 bases not matched to a gene; V was cut back by 5 bases and J by 15 bases.

The sample holds a few counts of this clonotype. This chain joins TRBV6-1 and TRBJ2-7, with 7 bases that match TRBD1. The CDR3 loop spans 15 amino acids. Losses at the gene ends were 5 bases for V and 3 bases for J; bases not matched to a gene: 10. The germline gives CDR1 MNHNS, CDR2 SASEGT. The CDR3 protein is CASSRGEGAIYEQYF. In DNA form, the CDR3 reads TGTGCCAGCAGTCGGGGTGAGGGGGCGATCTACGAGCAGTACTTC.

This sequence joins TRBV27 and TRBJ2-3; 9 bases fit TRBD2. From germline, CDR1 is MNHEY and CDR2 SMNVEV (reference sequence). The J segment lost 4 bases and the V segment lost 5 bases, leaving 7 bases of the junction unmatched. The CDR3 extends over 15 amino acids. DNA of the CDR3: TGTGCCAGCAGTGCCAGCGGGAGGAAGGCAGATACGCAGTATTTT. Protein sequence: CASSASGRKADTQYF.

This clonotype was counted many times. V usage is TRBV27 and J usage is TRBJ1-4; D is perhaps TRBD1 (5 bases). CDR1 and CDR2 (germline): MNHEY, SMNVEV (reference sequence). V lost 2 bases to trimming and J lost 6 bases, with 13 bases between them. The CDR3 is 15 amino acids. The CDR3 nucleotides read TGTGCCAGCAGTTTAGGGTCAGGGCAGGATGAAAAACTGTTTTTT. Its protein product is CASSLGSGQDEKLFF.

The chain employs TRBV25-1 and TRBJ2-1; D is uncertain. Trimming removed 1 base at V and 8 bases at J, with 9 bases between. CDR1 and CDR2 from the germline V gene are MGHDK and SYGVNS. The CDR3 sequence is 13 residues long. CDR3 loop: CASSELLNYEQFF. The CDR3 nucleotides are TGTGCCAGCAGTGAATTGCTCAACTATGAGCAGTTCTTC.

V is TRBV11-2 and J is TRBJ1-2; tentatively, D is TRBD1 (6 bases). The CDR3 extends over 13 amino acids. The germline V and J ends were trimmed by 5 bases and 6 bases, with 13 bases remaining between them. Looked up from germline, CDR1 is SGHAT and CDR2 is FQNNGV. CDR3 bases: TGTGCCAGCAGCCTAGGGGGATACAATGGCTACACCTTC. Translating gives CASSLGGYNGYTF.

This chain uses TRBV12-3 or TRBV12-4 with TRBJ2-7; D may be TRBD2 (6 bases). Trimming left V 5 bases short and J 12 bases short, with 20 bases between. The CDR3 totals 13 residues. The CDR3, as DNA: TGTGCCAGCAGTCCCGACTACGGGCGGGATCGGTACTTC. This sequence encodes CASSPDYGRDRYF.

This chain joins TRBV20-1 and TRBJ2-7; D is uncertain. The germline V and J ends were trimmed by 0 bases and 3 bases, with 18 bases remaining between them. This CDR3 has 16 amino acids. Germline V gene data show CDR1 as DFQATT and CDR2 as SNEGSKA (reference sequence). The CDR3 spells CSARDPVRSLGYEQYF. CDR3 nucleotide sequence: TGCAGTGCTAGAGATCCGGTGCGGTCGCTGGGCTACGAGCAGTACTTC.

This clonotype was counted between two and nine times. This rearrangement joins TRBV13 to TRBJ2-2; no reliable D call. The CDR3 covers 12 residues. With 11 bases removed from V and 4 bases from J, the gap between germline ends came to 11 bases. CDR1 and CDR2 from the germline V gene are PRHDT and FYEKMQ (reference sequence). CDR3 amino acids: CAYRQVTGELFF. The CDR3 bases are TGTGCCTACCGCCAGGTCACCGGGGAGCTGTTTTTT.

V usage is TRBV4-1 and J usage is TRBJ2-2, with TRBD2 matching over 8 bases. The CDR3 contains 18 residues. The germline V gene encodes CDR1 MGHRA and CDR2 YSYEKL. V was pared by 0 bases and J by 4 bases, with 10 bases of the junction left unmatched. The CDR3 region has the DNA TGCGCCAGCAGCCAAGAACCGCCCCTAGCGGGTGCCACCGGGGAGCTGTTTTTT. Translating gives CASSQEPPLAGATGELFF.

CDR3 residues: CASSFGEGYTF. In nucleotides, the CDR3 is TGCGCCAGCAGCTTTGGGGAAGGCTACACCTTC. This chain links TRBV5-1 with TRBJ1-2, with no clear D. CDR3 length: 11 residues. Germline assignment: CDR1 SGHRS and CDR2 YFSETQ. V shed 2 bases and J shed 8 bases, with 7 bases lying between them.

This clonotype was seen only a few times. J is TRBJ2-3 and V is TRBV21-1; the D call TRBD2 from the table was never checked on the DNA. TRBV21-1 is tagged as a pseudogene. The CDR3 contains 17 residues. CDR3: CASSLFQAGPSTDTQYF. DNA for the CDR3: TGTGCCAGCAGCTTATTTCAGGCGGGCCCAAGTACAGATACGCAGTATTTT.

This clonotype was found a few times. This rearrangement joins TRBV19 to TRBJ2-6, with D possibly TRBD1 on 6 matching bases. Germline values: CDR1 LNHDA, CDR2 SQIVND (reference sequence). Trimming stripped 7 bases from V and 0 bases from J, with 16 bases between. The CDR3 consists of 17 residues. The CDR3 spells CASNRTVISSGANVLTF. Written as DNA, the CDR3 is TGTGCCAGTAATAGGACAGTCATAAGCTCTGGGGCCAACGTCCTGACTTTC.

This clonotype was seen more than once but under ten times. The chain employs TRBV6-1 and TRBJ1-4; D unclear. V was pared by 6 bases and J by 4 bases, with 9 bases between. Germline V gives CDR1 MNHNS, CDR2 SASEGT. The CDR3 is 13 residues long. The CDR3 DNA reads TGTGCCAGCAGGGTGGGCGGTAATGAAAAACTGTTTTTT. Translated, it gives CASRVGGNEKLFF.

This clonotype has only a few counts. The V and J genes are TRBV4-1 and TRBJ2-3; D might be TRBD1 or TRBD2, each matching 6 bases. This CDR3 comprises 15 residues. From germline, CDR1 is MGHRA and CDR2 YSYEKL. V dropped 4 bases and J dropped 1 base, with 12 bases sitting between them. The CDR3 protein is CASSPEGGRTDTQYF. CDR3 DNA: TGCGCCAGCAGCCCGGAGGGGGGCCGCACAGATACGCAGTATTTT.

This clonotype was seen a few times. The J gene is TRBJ1-1, the V gene TRBV9, with a weak D call TRBD1 (6 bases). Germline V lookup: CDR1 SGDLS, CDR2 YYNGEE. The ends were cut back, 5 bases at V and 5 bases at J, with 13 bases in the middle. This CDR3 is built from 13 residues. CDR3 protein: CASSGQSGTEAFF. CDR3 sequence (DNA): TGTGCCAGCAGTGGACAGTCCGGGACTGAAGCTTTCTTT. The whole variable domain, filled in from reference TRBV9 and TRBJ1-1, reads DSGVTQTPKHLITATGQRVTLRCSPRSGDLSVYWYQQSLDQGLQFLIQYYNGEERAKGNILERFSAQQFPDLHSELNLSSLELGDSALYFCASSGQSGTEAFFGQGTRLTVV.

The count of this clonotype is one. The chain has TRBV30 and TRBJ2-5, with 10 bases lining up with TRBD1. V shed 1 base, J shed 5 bases, and the junction held 4 bases outside the gene matches. Germline CDR1 and CDR2: GTSNPN and SVGIG (reference sequence). The CDR3 is 14 residues long. The CDR3 protein is CAWSEGTGEETQYF. CDR3 DNA sequence: TGTGCCTGGAGTGAGGGGACAGGGGAGGAGACCCAGTACTTC.

This chain uses TRBV15 with TRBJ1-2; D is uncertain. With 6 bases removed from V and 0 bases from J, the gap between germline ends came to 8 bases. The CDR3 runs 13 residues. Looked up from germline, CDR1 is LNHNV and CDR2 is YYDKDF (reference sequence). The CDR3: CATRGRTNYGYTF. CDR3 bases: TGTGCCACCAGGGGCCGGACTAACTATGGCTACACCTTC. Looking up the rest from reference TRBV15 and TRBJ1-2 gives the full variable domain: DAMVIQNPRYQVTQFGKPVTLSCSQTLNHNVMYWYQQKSSQAPKLLFHYYDKDFNNEADTPDNFQSRRPNTSFCFLDIRSPGLGDTAMYLCATRGRTNYGYTFGSGTRLTVV.

In this sample, this clonotype turned up a few times. This rearrangement joins TRBV5-1 to TRBJ2-5, with 13 positions matching TRBD2. The junction had 5 bases not matched to a gene; V was cut back by 3 bases and J by 3 bases. The length of the CDR3 is 16 residues. Germline V gives CDR1 SGHRS, CDR2 YFSETQ. CDR3 DNA sequence: TGCGCCAGCAGCTCGACTGGACTAGCGGGAGAAGAGACCCAGTACTTC. Protein: CASSSTGLAGEETQYF.

The sample holds a few counts of this clonotype. This chain connects TRBV12-3 or TRBV12-4 to TRBJ2-7; possible D gene TRBD2, 5 bases. The CDR3 extends over 14 amino acids. V lost 4 bases and J 3 bases, leaving 13 bases between the germline ends. The DNA of the CDR3 is TGTGCCAGCAGTTCGTTAGCGATAGGCTACGAGCAGTACTTC. Translating gives CASSSLAIGYEQYF.

This clonotype was counted only a few times. V is TRBV4-3 and J is TRBJ2-5, with 7 bases matching TRBD2. The CDR3 covers 15 residues. Germline-derived CDR1 and CDR2 are LGHNA and YSLEER. V was clipped by 5 bases and J by 4 bases; unmatched bases: 10. The CDR3 DNA reads as TGCGCCAGCAGCAGAGGACGGGGAGGGATAGAGACCCAGTACTTC. Encoded protein: CASSRGRGGIETQYF.

This clonotype was seen only a few times. The chain links TRBV27 to TRBJ2-1; 8 bases align to TRBD2. J was trimmed by 5 bases and V by 2 bases; bases with no gene match: 5. This CDR3 contains 15 residues. Looked up from germline, CDR1 is MNHEY and CDR2 is SMNVEV (reference sequence). The CDR3: CASSLLLAENNEQFF. The CDR3 DNA follows: TGTGCCAGCAGTTTACTACTAGCGGAGAACAATGAGCAGTTCTTC.